A selection of T cell receptor beta chains follows, all from one sample in a study of early T cells in non-severe SARS-CoV-2 infection. In TCRdb, the 5' RACE reads were re-called with MiXCR into one record per CDR3 protein. Here the sample spans some 40,000 distinct CDR3 sequences, around 5% being singletons. What was sequenced was whole blood. The source is an adult who was a healthcare worker with PCR-confirmed SARS-CoV-2 infection or an uninfected control (not recorded which). CDR3s include the opening cysteine and the closing phenylalanine or tryptophan. D genes are given only for firm matches. A clone size is listed for some rows: how often the clone was seen (once, few, many), or a class if it is expanded.

TRBJ1-1	TRBV5-4	.	.	CASSLVPEAEAFF	TGTGCCAGCAGCTTAGTCCCGGAGGCTGAAGCTTTCTTT
TRBJ1-5	TRBV18	TRBD1	few	CASSPDRANNQPQHF	TGTGCCAGCTCACCGGACAGGGCTAACAATCAGCCCCAGCATTTT
TRBJ1-1	TRBV5-1	.	few	CASSGDRMNTEAFF	TGCGCCAGCAGCGGAGACCGGATGAACACTGAAGCTTTCTTT
TRBJ2-3	TRBV12-3/TRBV12-4	TRBD2	.	CASSPGASGGRTDTQYF	TGTGCCAGCAGTCCGGGGGCTAGCGGGGGGCGGACAGATACGCAGTATTTT
TRBJ1-3	TRBV20-1	.	many	CSASPGTGNTIYF	TGCAGTGCTAGTCCAGGGACTGGAAACACCATATATTTT
TRBJ2-7	TRBV25-1	TRBD1	many	CASSPSRGTGAHEQYF	TGTGCCAGCAGCCCGTCTCGTGGGACAGGGGCCCACGAGCAGTACTTC
TRBJ1-2	TRBV12-3/TRBV12-4	.	many	CASSLSSTANYGYTF	TGTGCCAGCAGTTTATCTTCTACGGCTAACTATGGCTACACCTTC
TRBJ1-4	TRBV7-9	.	.	CASSGTGGREKLFF	TGTGCCAGCAGCGGAACAGGAGGTCGGGAAAAACTGTTTTTT
TRBJ1-2	TRBV10-3	TRBD1	.	CAISDGDRPNYGYTF	TGTGCCATCAGTGATGGGGACAGGCCTAACTATGGCTACACCTTC
TRBJ2-5	TRBV7-3	TRBD2	.	CASSPAGGMETQYF	TGTGCCAGCAGCCCAGCGGGGGGCATGGAGACCCAGTACTTC
TRBJ2-3	TRBV21-1	.	many	CASSFRLAGEYTDTQYF	TGTGCCAGCAGCTTTCGACTAGCGGGGGAATACACAGATACGCAGTATTTT
TRBJ2-7	TRBV6-2/TRBV6-3	.	many	CASSRPAGQQYEQYF	TGTGCCAGCAGTCGGCCCGCCGGACAGCAATACGAGCAGTACTTC
TRBJ1-5	TRBV6-2/TRBV6-3	.	.	CASSNTGTVGNNNQPQHF	TGTGCCAGCAGTAACACCGGGACGGTCGGGAATAACAATCAGCCCCAGCATTTT
TRBJ1-2	TRBV6-2/TRBV6-3	.	.	CASTYRGGGYTF	TGTGCCAGCACCTACCGGGGCGGTGGCTACACCTTC
TRBJ2-7	TRBV27	TRBD1	many	CASSTGTGLYEQYF	TGTGCCAGCAGCACCGGGACAGGGCTATACGAGCAGTACTTC
TRBJ2-7	TRBV20-1	.	.	CSAIDSYEQYF	TGCAGTGCGATCGACAGCTACGAGCAGTACTTC